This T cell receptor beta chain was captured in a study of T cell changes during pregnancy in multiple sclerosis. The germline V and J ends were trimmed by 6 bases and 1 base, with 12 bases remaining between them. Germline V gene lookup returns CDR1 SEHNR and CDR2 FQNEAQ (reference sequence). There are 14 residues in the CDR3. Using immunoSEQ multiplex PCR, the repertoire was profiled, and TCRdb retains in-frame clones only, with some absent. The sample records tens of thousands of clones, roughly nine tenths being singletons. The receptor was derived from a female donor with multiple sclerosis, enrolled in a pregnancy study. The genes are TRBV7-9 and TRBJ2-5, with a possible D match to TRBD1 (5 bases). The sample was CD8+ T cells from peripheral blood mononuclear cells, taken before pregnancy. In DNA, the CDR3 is TGTGCCAGCAGTCCAACCAGGGTCCAAGAGACCCAGTACTTC. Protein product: CASSPTRVQETQYF.